What follows are 4 T cell receptor beta chains derived from one specimen sequenced in a study of blood T cell repertoires in COVID-19. Libraries were prepared by immunoSEQ multiplex PCR; TCRdb keeps only in-frame clonotypes and omits some of them. The sample consists of 210,000 or so clones, over 75% of them appearing once. What was sequenced was peripheral blood. Source of these receptors: a woman aged 40 to 50 who had recovered from COVID-19.

The V call is TRBV5-1, the J call TRBJ1-4; tentative D call: TRBD1 (5 bases). Trimming stripped 2 bases from V and 12 bases from J, with 11 bases between. The CDR3 length is 12 residues. CDR1 and CDR2 (germline): SGHRS, YFSETQ. This CDR3 reads CASSLKGSELFF. CDR3 coding DNA: TGCGCCAGCAGCTTAAAGGGGTCGGAACTGTTTTTT.

In this sample, this clone turned up once. V usage is TRBV6-4 and J usage is TRBJ2-1, with D tentatively TRBD1 (7 bases). Germline V lookup: CDR1 MRHNA, CDR2 SNTAGT. This CDR3 is built from 15 residues. Trimming left V 6 bases short and J 12 bases short, with 24 bases between. CDR3 sequence: CASRRKQGRLVWQFF. The CDR3 bases are TGTGCCAGCAGGCGGAAACAGGGGAGGTTGGTGTGGCAGTTCTTC.

This clone has just a few counts. This sequence joins TRBV6-5 and TRBJ1-5; D might be TRBD1 (6 bases). CDR3 length: 13 residues. The germline V and J ends were trimmed by 5 bases and 4 bases, with 9 bases remaining between them. Germline V lookup: CDR1 MNHEY, CDR2 SVGAGI. This CDR3 reads CASSIQGNQPQHF. The DNA of the CDR3 is TGTGCCAGCAGTATACAGGGAAATCAGCCCCAGCATTTT.

The table lists this clone with a few counts. The V and J genes are TRBV7-9 and TRBJ1-3; D is possibly TRBD1 (5 bases). From germline, CDR1 is SEHNR and CDR2 FQNEAQ (reference sequence). V lost 10 bases and J lost 2, with 12 bases in between. The length of the CDR3 is 13 residues. For the CDR3, the DNA is TGTGCCAAACAACAGGATACTGGAAACACCATATATTTT. Translated, it gives CAKQQDTGNTIYF.